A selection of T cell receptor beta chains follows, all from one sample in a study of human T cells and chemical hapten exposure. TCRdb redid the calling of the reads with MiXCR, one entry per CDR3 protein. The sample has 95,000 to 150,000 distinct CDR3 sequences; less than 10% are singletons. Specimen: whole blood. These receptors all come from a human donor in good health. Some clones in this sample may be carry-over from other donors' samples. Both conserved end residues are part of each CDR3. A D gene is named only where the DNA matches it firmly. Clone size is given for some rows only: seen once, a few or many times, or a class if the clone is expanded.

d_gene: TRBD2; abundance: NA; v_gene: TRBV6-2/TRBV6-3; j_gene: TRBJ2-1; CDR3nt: TGTGCCAGCAGTTACTCGGCTAGCGGGGTTTCCTACAATGAGCAGTTCTTC; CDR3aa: CASSYSASGVSYNEQFF
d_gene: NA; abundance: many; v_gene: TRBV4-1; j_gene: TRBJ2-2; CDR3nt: TGCGCCAGCAGCAGGGAGAACGGGGAGCTGTTTTTT; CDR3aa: CASSRENGELFF
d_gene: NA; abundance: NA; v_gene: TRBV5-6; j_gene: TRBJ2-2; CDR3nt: TGTGCCAGCAGCTTGACGGGGCGCGGCACCGGGGAGCTGTTTTTT; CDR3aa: CASSLTGRGTGELFF
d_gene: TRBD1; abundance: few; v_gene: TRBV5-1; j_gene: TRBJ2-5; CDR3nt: TGCGCCAGCAGCTTGGAGGGACAGCTCCAAGAGACCCAGTACTTC; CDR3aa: CASSLEGQLQETQYF
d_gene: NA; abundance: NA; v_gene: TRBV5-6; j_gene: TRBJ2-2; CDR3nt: TGTGCCAGCAGCTTGGCCGGTGGGGGCCTCTTAGCCACCGGGGAGCTGTTTTTT; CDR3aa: CASSLAGGGLLATGELFF
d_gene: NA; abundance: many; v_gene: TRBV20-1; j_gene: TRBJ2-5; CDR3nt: TGCAGTGCTAGAGATGGGGGGTTGGCAGAGACCCAGTACTTC; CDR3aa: CSARDGGLAETQYF
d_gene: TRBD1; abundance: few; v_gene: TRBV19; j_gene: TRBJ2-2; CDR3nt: TGTGCCAGTAGTGCCCGGGACAGGGGGTGGACCGGGGAGCTGTTTTTT; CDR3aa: CASSARDRGWTGELFF
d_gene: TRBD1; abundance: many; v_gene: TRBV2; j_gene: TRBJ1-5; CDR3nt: TGTGCCAGCAGTGGGGGACAGTCCGTCAATCAGCCCCAGCATTTT; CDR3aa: CASSGGQSVNQPQHF
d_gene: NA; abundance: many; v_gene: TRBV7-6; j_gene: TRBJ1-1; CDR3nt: TGTGCCAGCAGCTTAGTAGTGAACACTGAAGCTTTCTTT; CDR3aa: CASSLVVNTEAFF
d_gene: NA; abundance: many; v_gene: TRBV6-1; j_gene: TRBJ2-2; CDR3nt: TGTGCCAGCAGAGCCCTTACAGGGACCGGGGAGCTGTTTTTT; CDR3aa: CASRALTGTGELFF
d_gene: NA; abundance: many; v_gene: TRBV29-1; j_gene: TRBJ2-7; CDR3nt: TGCAGCGTTTCTCGCTCGCTATCCTACGAGCAGTACTTC; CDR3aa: CSVSRSLSYEQYF
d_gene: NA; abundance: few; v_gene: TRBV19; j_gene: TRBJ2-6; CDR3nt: TGTGCCAGTAAGGAGGGGCCGGGTTTTGGATCTGGGGCCAACGTCCTGACTTTC; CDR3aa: CASKEGPGFGSGANVLTF
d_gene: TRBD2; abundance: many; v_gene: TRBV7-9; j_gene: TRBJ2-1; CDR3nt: TGTGCCAGCAGCCGTCAGCCTAGCGGGAGTTACAATGAGCAGTTCTTC; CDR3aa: CASSRQPSGSYNEQFF
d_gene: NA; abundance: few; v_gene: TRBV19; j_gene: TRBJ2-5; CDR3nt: TGTGCCAGTAGTGCCCCGGGACGGGACCTCCAAGAGACCCAGTACTTC; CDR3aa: CASSAPGRDLQETQYF
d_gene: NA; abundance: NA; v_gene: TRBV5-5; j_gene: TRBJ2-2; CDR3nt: TGTGCCGACACAGGGAACACCGGGGAGCTGTTTTTT; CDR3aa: CADTGNTGELFF
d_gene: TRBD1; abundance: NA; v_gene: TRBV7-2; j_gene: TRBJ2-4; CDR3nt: TGTGCCAGCAGCTTATCCGACAGGGGAGTCAAAAACATTCAGTACTTC; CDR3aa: CASSLSDRGVKNIQYF
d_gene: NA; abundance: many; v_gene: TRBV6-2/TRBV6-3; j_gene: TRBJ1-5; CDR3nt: TGTGCCAGCAGGGGACACGACCCCAGCCATCAGCCCCAGCATTTT; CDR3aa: CASRGHDPSHQPQHF
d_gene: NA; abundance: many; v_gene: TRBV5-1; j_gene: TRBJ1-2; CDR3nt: TGCGCCAGCAGCTTGGTAAGGGGCGCCCGAGATGGCTACACCTTC; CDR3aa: CASSLVRGARDGYTF
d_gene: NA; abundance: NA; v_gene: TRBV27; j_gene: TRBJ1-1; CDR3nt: TGTGCCAGCAGTTTGGGCAGGACGAACACTGAAGCTTTCTTT; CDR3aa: CASSLGRTNTEAFF
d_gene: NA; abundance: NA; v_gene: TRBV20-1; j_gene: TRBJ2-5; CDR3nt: TGCAGTGCTAGAGATCCGGACCGTTTTTTGGCCCAGTACTTC; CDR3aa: CSARDPDRFLAQYF
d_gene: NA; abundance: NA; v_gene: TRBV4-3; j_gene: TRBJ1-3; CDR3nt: TGCGCCAGCAGCCAAGCATACGAAGGAAACACCATATATTTT; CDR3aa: CASSQAYEGNTIYF
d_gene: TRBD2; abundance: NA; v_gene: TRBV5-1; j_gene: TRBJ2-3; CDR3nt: TGCGCCAGCAGCACCGGGACTAGCCCTGGGACAGATACGCAGTATTTT; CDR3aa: CASSTGTSPGTDTQYF
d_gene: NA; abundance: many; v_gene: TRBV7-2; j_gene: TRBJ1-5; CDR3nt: TGTGCCAGCAGCTTAGGGGCCGCCGTAAATCAGCCCCAGCATTTT; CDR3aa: CASSLGAAVNQPQHF
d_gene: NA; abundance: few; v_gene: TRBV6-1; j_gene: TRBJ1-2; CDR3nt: TGTGCCAGCAGTGAAGCGCTTCTACAGTTGTATGGCTACACCTTC; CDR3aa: CASSEALLQLYGYTF
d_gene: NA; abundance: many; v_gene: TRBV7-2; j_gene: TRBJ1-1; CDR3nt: TGTGCCAGCAGCTCCTTCTCACCGCGCAATATGAACACTGAAGCTTTCTTT; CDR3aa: CASSSFSPRNMNTEAFF
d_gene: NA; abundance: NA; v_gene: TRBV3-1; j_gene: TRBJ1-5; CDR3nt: TGTGCCAGCAGCCAAGTGAACCAGCCCCAGCATTTT; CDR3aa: CASSQVNQPQHF
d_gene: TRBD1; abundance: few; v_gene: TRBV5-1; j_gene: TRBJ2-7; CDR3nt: TGCGCCAGCAGCATCGGGACAGCCTACGAGCAGTACTTC; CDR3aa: CASSIGTAYEQYF
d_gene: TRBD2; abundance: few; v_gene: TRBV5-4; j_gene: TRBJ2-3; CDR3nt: TGTGCCAGCACAGCGGGATTCACAGATACGCAGTATTTT; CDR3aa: CASTAGFTDTQYF
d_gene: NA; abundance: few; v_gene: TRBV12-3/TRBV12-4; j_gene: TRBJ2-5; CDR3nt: TGTGCCAGCAGCCTGGACAGGGAGGGCCAAGAGACCCAGTACTTC; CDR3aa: CASSLDREGQETQYF
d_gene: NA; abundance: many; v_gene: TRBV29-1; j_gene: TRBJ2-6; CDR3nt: TGCAGCGGGATATTTGACCGGCCAGGGACTGGGGCCAACGTCCTGACTTTC; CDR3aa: CSGIFDRPGTGANVLTF
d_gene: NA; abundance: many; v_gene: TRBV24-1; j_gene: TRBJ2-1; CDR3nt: TGTGCCACCAGCAGTAGCTCCTACAATGAGCAGTTCTTC; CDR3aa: CATSSSSYNEQFF
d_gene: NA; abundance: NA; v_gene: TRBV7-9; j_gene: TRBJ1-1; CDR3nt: TGTGCCAGCAGCGTAGGCCCGAACACTGAAGCTTTCTTT; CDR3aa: CASSVGPNTEAFF
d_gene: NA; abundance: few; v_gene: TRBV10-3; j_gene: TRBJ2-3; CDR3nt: TGTGCCATCAGTGATATGGGGGGAGGAACAGATACGCAGTATTTT; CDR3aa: CAISDMGGGTDTQYF
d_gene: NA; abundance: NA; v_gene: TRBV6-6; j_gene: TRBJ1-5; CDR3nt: TGTGCCAGCAGCATAGGAGCCAATCAGCCCCAGCATTTT; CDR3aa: CASSIGANQPQHF
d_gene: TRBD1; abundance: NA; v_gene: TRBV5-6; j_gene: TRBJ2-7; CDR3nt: TGTGCCAGCAGCCCGGACAGGGCCTCTTTTTACGAGCAGTACTTC; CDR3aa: CASSPDRASFYEQYF
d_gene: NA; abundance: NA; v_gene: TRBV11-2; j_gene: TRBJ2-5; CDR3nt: TGTGCCAGCAGCTTGAGACAGCCCCAAGAGACCCAGTACTTC; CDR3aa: CASSLRQPQETQYF
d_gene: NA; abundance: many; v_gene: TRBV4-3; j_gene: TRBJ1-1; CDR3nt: TGCGCCAGCAGCCAACAACAGGGTTCCACTGAAGCTTTCTTT; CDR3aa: CASSQQQGSTEAFF
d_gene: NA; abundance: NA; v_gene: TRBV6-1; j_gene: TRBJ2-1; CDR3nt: TGTGCCAGCTACATCTACACCAGCTCCTACAATGAGCAGTTCTTC; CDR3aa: CASYIYTSSYNEQFF
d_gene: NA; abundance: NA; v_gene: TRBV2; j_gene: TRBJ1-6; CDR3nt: TGTGCCAGCAGCGAAACCGTGGGGGAATCACCCCTCCACTTT; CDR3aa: CASSETVGESPLHF
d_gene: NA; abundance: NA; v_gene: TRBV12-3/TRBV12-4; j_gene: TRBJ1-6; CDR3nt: TGTGCCAGCAGTTTAGAACAAGGACGAGGGGTTAATTCACCCCTCCACTTT; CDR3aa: CASSLEQGRGVNSPLHF
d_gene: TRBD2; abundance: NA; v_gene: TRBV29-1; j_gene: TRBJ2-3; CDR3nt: TGCAGCGTTGAAACAACTAGCGATAGCACAGATACGCAGTATTTT; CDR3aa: CSVETTSDSTDTQYF
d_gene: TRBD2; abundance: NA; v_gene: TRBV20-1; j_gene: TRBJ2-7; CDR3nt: TGCAGTGCTAGAGAAGCAGCGGGAGTGTACGAGCAGTACTTC; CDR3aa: CSAREAAGVYEQYF
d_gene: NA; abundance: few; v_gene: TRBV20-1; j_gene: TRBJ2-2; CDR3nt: TGCAGTGCTAGCATGACAGGAGACACCGGGGAGCTGTTTTTT; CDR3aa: CSASMTGDTGELFF
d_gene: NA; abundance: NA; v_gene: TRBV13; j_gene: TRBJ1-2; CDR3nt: TGTGTCAGCAGCCAAGGTGGAGCGGGAGGCTACACCTTC; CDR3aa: CVSSQGGAGGYTF
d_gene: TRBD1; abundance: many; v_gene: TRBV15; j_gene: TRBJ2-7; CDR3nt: TGTGCCACCAGCAGAGGACCGGGACAGGGTTCTGTCGAGCAGTACTTC; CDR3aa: CATSRGPGQGSVEQYF
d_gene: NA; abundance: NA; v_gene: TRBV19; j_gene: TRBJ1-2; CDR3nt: TGTGCCAGTAGTCGGGAACGTAACTATGGCTACACCTTC; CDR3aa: CASSRERNYGYTF
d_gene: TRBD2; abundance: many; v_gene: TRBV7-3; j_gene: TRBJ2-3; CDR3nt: TGTGCCAGCAGATTGACTAGCGGGGGCACAGATACGCAGTATTTT; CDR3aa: CASRLTSGGTDTQYF
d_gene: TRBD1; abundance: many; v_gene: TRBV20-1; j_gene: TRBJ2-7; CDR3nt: TGCAGTGCTGGACGGGACAGGGGCTACGAGCAGTACTTC; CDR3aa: CSAGRDRGYEQYF